The next 14 T cell receptor beta chains were all read from a single sample in a study of cytomegalovirus exposure and HLA in healthy donors. With 60 Vbeta and 13 Jbeta primers, the PCR was carried out. The protocol was immunoSEQ multiplex PCR, while the TCRdb copy is restricted to in-frame clones and leaves out a portion. The data show 150,000 or so clones, around four fifths seen once. The source material was PBMCs. These receptors all stem from a man aged 18 to 29 in good health and CMV-seronegative.

This clone was recorded only once. The chain links TRBV11-3 to TRBJ2-5; D might be TRBD2 (6 bases). Germline V lookup: CDR1 SGHNT, CDR2 YENEEA. The V end was cut by 1 base, the J end by 1 base, with 10 bases between. CDR3 length: 15 amino acids. The CDR3 sequence is CASSLVGGSQETQYF. The CDR3 bases are TGTGCCAGCAGCTTAGTTGGGGGGAGCCAAGAGACCCAGTACTTC.

The rearrangement joins TRBV4-2 to TRBJ2-5; 7 bases align to TRBD2. The V gene's germline CDR1 is LGHNA and CDR2 YNFKEQ. The CDR3 runs to 14 residues. V shed 0 bases, J shed 6 bases, and the junction held 4 bases outside the gene matches. CDR3 loop: CASSQDAGVKTQYF. In DNA, the CDR3 is TGTGCCAGCAGCCAAGACGCGGGAGTGAAGACCCAGTACTTC.

The chain employs TRBV4-3 and TRBJ1-4, with 8 bases matching TRBD1. The junction had 11 bases not matched to a gene; V was cut back by 3 bases and J by 8 bases. This CDR3 has 16 residues. Germline V gives CDR1 LGHNA, CDR2 YSLEER. Written as DNA, the CDR3 is TGCGCCAGCAGCCACCGCCTAGGGACAGGAGGGGAAAAACTGTTTTTT. It yields the protein CASSHRLGTGGEKLFF.

The chain has TRBV6-1 and TRBJ1-1, with D hard to call. With 1 base removed from V and 4 bases from J, the gap between germline ends came to 10 bases. The germline CDR1 and CDR2 sequences are MNHNS and SASEGT. This CDR3 region has 14 residues. The CDR3 DNA is TGTGCCAGCAGTGAAGTGGTCCGCGCCACTGAAGCTTTCTTT. Protein: CASSEVVRATEAFF.

The rearrangement uses TRBV7-3 and TRBJ1-2, with 7 bases lining up with TRBD1. The trim removed 2 bases at V and 3 bases at J, leaving 15 bases unmatched. CDR1 is SGHTA and CDR2 is FQGTGA in the germline V gene. The CDR3 length is 18 residues. The CDR3 here is CASSLSGVGGELDYGYTF. CDR3 nucleotides: TGTGCCAGCAGCTTATCGGGGGTAGGGGGCGAATTAGACTATGGCTACACCTTC.

J is TRBJ2-5 and V is TRBV2; D may be TRBD2 (5 bases). Germline CDR1 SNHLY, CDR2 FYNNEI. Deletions cut 3 bases from V and 11 bases from J, with 28 bases between. The CDR3 totals 17 residues. The CDR3 reads CASSEPSLERVFRRQYF. CDR3 DNA: TGTGCCAGCAGTGAGCCCTCACTGGAGAGGGTTTTCAGACGGCAGTACTTC.

The V and J genes are TRBV2 and TRBJ2-4, with 7 bases matching TRBD1. Losses at the gene ends were 0 bases for V and 6 bases for J; bases not matched to a gene: 11. CDR3 length: 17 amino acids. Looked up from germline, CDR1 is SNHLY and CDR2 is FYNNEI. The CDR3 sequence: CASSEAPGRGLGNIQYF. In DNA form, the CDR3 reads TGTGCCAGCAGTGAAGCGCCAGGAAGGGGGCTGGGAAACATTCAGTACTTC.

This clone was seen only a few times. The chain employs TRBV28 and TRBJ1-3, with 7 nucleotides matching TRBD1. Trimming took 6 bases from V and 0 from J; bases not matched to a gene: 8. Germline V gene data show CDR1 as MDHEN and CDR2 as SYDVKM. There are 16 residues in the CDR3. CDR3: CASSYDRADSGNTIYF. CDR3 nucleotides: TGTGCCAGCAGCTATGACAGGGCCGACTCTGGAAACACCATATATTTT.

The genes are TRBV2 and TRBJ2-1; 8 nucleotides match TRBD1. The junction had 9 bases not matched to a gene; V was cut back by 10 bases and J by 7 bases. The CDR3 spans 13 residues. The germline CDR1 and CDR2 sequences are SNHLY and FYNNEI. The CDR3, as DNA: TGTGCCATCCGGACAGGGCAGAAGAATGAGCAGTTCTTC. It codes for CAIRTGQKNEQFF.

This clone showed up just a few times. The chain employs TRBV7-3 and TRBJ2-7; D gene ambiguous. V was pared by 0 bases and J by 5 bases, with 8 bases between. From germline, CDR1 is SGHTA and CDR2 FQGTGA. This CDR3 region has 13 residues. In DNA form, the CDR3 reads TGTGCCAGCAGCTTAACCGGGTCCAACGAGCAGTACTTC. Amino acid sequence: CASSLTGSNEQYF.

V gene TRBV6-1 combines with J gene TRBJ1-1; 7 bases are a match to TRBD1. The ends lost 6 bases at V and 0 bases at J; junction bases unmatched: 7. This CDR3 has 15 residues. Germline CDR1 and CDR2: MNHNS and SASEGT. CDR3 protein: CASSSLDRLNTEAFF. The CDR3, as DNA: TGTGCCAGCAGCAGCCTGGACAGGTTGAACACTGAAGCTTTCTTT.

The chain carries TRBV6-5 and TRBJ1-1, with D possibly TRBD1 on 6 matching bases. Per germline, CDR1 MNHEY and CDR2 SVGAGI. V shed 7 bases and J shed 4 bases, with 10 bases lying between them. The CDR3 covers 12 residues. The CDR3 sequence is CASNREGTEAFF. The CDR3 nucleotides are TGTGCCAGCAACAGGGAGGGCACTGAAGCTTTCTTT.

The rearrangement uses TRBV5-4 and TRBJ1-6, with D possibly matching TRBD1 (5 bases). Germline loops: CDR1 SGHNT, CDR2 YYREEE (reference sequence). CDR3 size: 15 residues. Deletions cut 0 bases from V and 7 bases from J, with 11 bases between. CDR3 bases: TGTGCCAGCAGCTTGGGACAGCCAGGGAATTCACCCCTCCACTTT. This sequence encodes CASSLGQPGNSPLHF. Variable domain in full (rest from reference TRBV5-4 and TRBJ1-6): ETGVTQSPTHLIKTRGQQVTLRCSSQSGHNTVSWYQQALGQGPQFIFQYYREEENGRGNFPPRFSGLQFPNYSSELNVNALELDDSALYLCASSLGQPGNSPLHFGNGTRLTVT.

The chain couples TRBV5-4 to TRBJ2-1; 10 bases are a match to TRBD2. The germline CDR1 and CDR2 sequences are SGHNT and YYREEE (reference sequence). The CDR3 contains 16 residues. V gave up 1 base and J gave up 3 bases; unmatched junction bases: 4. The CDR3 region is CASSLSTSGFYNEQFF. The CDR3 region has the DNA TGTGCCAGCAGCTTGTCGACTAGCGGGTTCTACAATGAGCAGTTCTTC.